This TCR beta chain was identified in a study of shared clonotypes between healthy human individuals (TCRdb year 2020). Describing the broader study: The cohort included three men and a couple of women between 18 and 49 years of age. Blood TCR repertoires of about five healthy adults were deeply sequenced to estimate repertoire size and the extent of clonotype sharing between individuals. Leukapheresis yielded between about 0.8 and 8.9 billion PBMCs per donor. To increase sequencing depth and limit assay-specific biases, different laboratories used diverse techniques to prepare libraries and sequence TCR repertoires. For each donor, CD4 naive and CD4 memory were each run on three plates, CD8 naive on two plates, and CD8 memory on one plate. The study at large found these results: Sampling was restricted to blood, and TCR repertoires in tissue are likely to differ from TCR repertoires in blood. Even with the large sequencing depth, rarefaction of the sorted-subset datasets indicated that sequencing was incomplete. Clonotypes shared by all four sorted-subset donors showed higher generation probabilities than non-shared clonotypes. Naive subsets generally had larger estimated clonotype richness than memory subsets. Based on pairwise subsampling, the degree of clonotype sharing among donors was expected to be affected by sequencing depth. Because the study included a small number of donors, the genetic and exposure-history diversity represented was limited. When a few donors were compared, the shared fraction of clonotypes was about 5% for naive CD4, approximately 3.5% for naive CD8, more than 2% for memory CD4, and 0.35% to 0.5% for memory CD8.

Donors were healthy HIV-negative adults with no recently reported acute infections or vaccinations. Every donor was a Caucasian adult living in Nashville, Tennessee, USA. CD4+ T cells were enriched by magnetic negative selection; naive cells were then positively selected on CD45RA, and the negative fraction formed the memory subset. Blood was collected by leukapheresis, and PBMCs were isolated by Ficoll-Histopaque density gradient centrifugation and then cryopreserved in liquid nitrogen vapor phase. Analytical flow cytometry was used to check the purity and quantity of each magnetically sorted T cell population. Each sorted fraction had its genomic DNA isolated and then quantified by UV absorbance on a Nanodrop 2000c. The junction carries 13 bases between V and J, which are trimmed by 5 bases and 5 bases respectively. The CDR3 numbers 13 residues from cysteine through phenylalanine. Just CDR3 DNA is preserved here, 39 bases in frame from base 1. CDR1 and CDR2 (LNHDA, SQIVND) derive from the germline V gene (reference sequence).

Note on this clone: What this receptor recognizes is not known. Base qualities are not provided; no much larger clone lies one nucleotide away.

Using the deep immunoSEQ assay, TCR CDR3 regions were amplified from genomic DNA by multiplex PCR. Extracted genomic DNA from each cell subset was spread evenly across all wells of several immunoSEQ 96-well plates, with each plate serving as a replicate. For sorted subsets, around 0.2 ug of genomic DNA, equivalent to roughly 30,000 T cell genomes, went into each replicate PCR. The purified libraries were quantified using a Qubit 3.0 fluorometer, sized with a Bioanalyzer 2100, and then quantified again using the KAPA Library Quantification kit. Every immunoSEQ 96-well plate was sequenced on a dedicated single-read 150-cycle Illumina NextSeq 550 flow cell. The authors processed their data as follows. Because the immunoSEQ output included only junctional sequences and no quality scores, the filtering could not be the same as the filtering used for full-length reads. Sequences were annotated with PyIR, a Python wrapper for IgBLAST v1.9, using IMGT germline references to assign V/J genes and CDR3. Reads with weak V/J assignments (E-value above 1e-6), missing CDR3, stop codons, out-of-frame junctions, or ambiguous translated residues were removed. A V3J clonotype was defined by an identical inferred V gene, J gene, and CDR3 amino acid sequence. The percentage overlap between two repertoires was calculated by dividing the number of shared unique clonotypes by the size of the smaller repertoire. Richness of each repertoire was evaluated using RTK rarefaction, the Chao1 estimator, and Recon v2.1 estimates of unobserved clonotypes. Generation probabilities for all TCRbeta clonotypes obtained by the gDNA method from a handful of donors were computed using OLGA. Sourced from immuneACCESS, this table was stored by TCRdb with only in-frame sequences that have V and J called. A share of the clones is absent; for the studies checked, an unresolved V gene accounts for under half, and the remainder has no known explanation. Clone size and V and J calls were adopted from that table, with D and trimming inferred from the DNA. The sample profile shows roughly 1,500,000 clones; 95% to 99% of them were found once. Clones ranked in the top ten supply roughly 0.42% of the sample.

Rearrangement joined TRBV19 to TRBJ2-7; TRBD2 is possibly the D segment (5 matching bases). The clonotype originates from a man aged 30 to 45 in good health. Sequencing was performed on naive CD4+ T cells sorted from blood. The sample's cell subset or site label, in plain terms: CD45RA+ positively selected. CDR3 region: CASSARRVDEQYF. The sequence in DNA is TGTGCCAGTAGTGCGCGGCGGGTTGACGAGCAGTACTTC.